These 21 T cell receptor beta chains originate from one sample sequenced in a study of molecular identifiers for immune sequencing clone quantification. From the PCR reads, TCRdb called clonotypes with MiXCR, one entry per CDR3 protein. This sample has about 100,000 distinct CDR3 sequences, with roughly 23% found just once. Sequenced input: naive CD8+ T cells from blood, with Jurkat cell RNA spiked in. Subset here: FACS-sorted CD8+CD4-CCR7+CD45RA+ naive T cells. These receptors originate from a human donor in good health. Some libraries in this study had Jurkat cell RNA spiked in.

On this clonotype: A much larger clone differs by one base, so this may be a read error. The chain combines TRBV7-9 with TRBJ2-1; D is unclear. V was cut by 5 bases and J by 0 bases, with 11 bases left in between. This CDR3 spans 15 amino acids. In germline, CDR1 is SEHNR, CDR2 FQNEAQ (reference sequence). The CDR3 nucleotides are TGTGCCAGCAGCATTAGCTGGAGCTCCTACAATGAGCAGTTCTTC. Protein sequence: CASSISWSSYNEQFF. The full variable domain, its missing parts supplied by reference TRBV7-9 and TRBJ2-1, is DTGVSQNPRHKITKRGQNVTFRCDPISEHNRLYWYRQTLGQGPEFLTYFQNEAQLEKSRLLSDRFSAERPKGSFSTLEIQRTEQGDSAMYLCASSISWSSYNEQFFGPGTRLTVL.

Many counts were recorded for this clonotype. The chain recombines TRBV18 with TRBJ1-3; 7 bases match TRBD1. The V segment lost 7 bases and the J segment 3 bases; nucleotides outside the gene matches: 21. The CDR3 has 19 residues. Germline V lookup: CDR1 KGHSH, CDR2 LQKENI. The CDR3 DNA reads TGTGCCAGCTGCCTCACCAGGGGGACATCAGGCGACGGTGGAAACACCATATATTTT. Protein: CASCLTRGTSGDGGNTIYF. The whole variable domain, filled in from reference TRBV18 and TRBJ1-3, reads NAGVMQNPRHLVRRRGQEARLRCSPMKGHSHVYWYRQLPEEGLKFMVYLQKENIIDESGMPKERFSAEFPKEGPSILRIQQVVRGDSAAYFCASCLTRGTSGDGGNTIYFGEGSWLTVV.

This clonotype has ten or more counts. The chain carries TRBV29-1 and TRBJ2-7; tentatively, D is TRBD1 (7 bases). CDR1 and CDR2 (germline): SQVTM, ANQGSEA. The CDR3 covers 14 residues. The germline V and J ends were trimmed by 6 bases and 4 bases, with 19 bases remaining between them. This chain's CDR3 is CSVGATGAGYEQYF. The CDR3 DNA follows: TGCAGCGTGGGGGCCACAGGGGCGGGATACGAGCAGTACTTC.

CDR3 nucleotides: TGTGCCAGCAGTTACCTGCTGAACACTGAAGCTTTCTTT. Amino acids: CASSYLLNTEAFF. This sequence joins TRBV6-2 or TRBV6-3 and TRBJ1-1; D not certain. Trimming took 2 bases from V and 0 from J, leaving 4 bases between them. From germline, CDR1 is MNHEY and CDR2 SVGEGT. This CDR3 comprises 13 residues.

V is TRBV10-3 and J is TRBJ1-1; D is unresolved. Trimming shortened V by 4 bases and J by 0 bases, and 6 bases separated the two germline ends. This CDR3 comprises 13 residues. Per germline, CDR1 ENHRY and CDR2 SYGVKD. The CDR3 here is CAISVVVNTEAFF. CDR3 nucleotides: TGTGCCATCAGTGTGGTAGTGAACACTGAAGCTTTCTTT.

Notes on this clonotype: Being one base from a much bigger clone, this may be a read error. The rearrangement joins TRBV28 to TRBJ1-5, with a possible D match to TRBD1 (5 bases). The V gene lost 8 bases and the J gene lost 7 bases, with 12 bases spanning the gap. The CDR3 is 12 amino acids. The germline gives CDR1 MDHEN, CDR2 SYDVKM. CDR3 nucleotide sequence: TGTGCCAGCCGTACCCAGGGACAGCCCCAGCATTTT. Residues: CASRTQGQPQHF.

As concerns this clonotype: This sequence may be a read error, since a much larger clone differs from it by one base. This sequence joins TRBV27 and TRBJ2-7; 8 bases agree with TRBD1. The germline CDR1 and CDR2 sequences are MNHEY and SMNVEV (reference sequence). The V segment lost 3 bases and the J segment 7 bases; nucleotides outside the gene matches: 8. The CDR3 extends over 14 amino acids. CDR3 bases: TGTGCCAGCAGTTTTGCACAGGGGGTAGGGGAGCAGTACTTC. Translating gives CASSFAQGVGEQYF.

A remark on this clonotype: With a much larger clone just one base away, this may be a read error. This chain connects TRBV7-8 to TRBJ2-3, with TRBD1 as a possible D gene (5 bases). With the DNA end fitting TRBJ1-5 better, the J assignment may be wrong. This CDR3 contains 14 residues. Germline lookup yields CDR1 SGHVS and CDR2 FQNEAQ. The DNA of the CDR3 is TGTGCCAGCAGGCGCGGGGGAAGCACAGATACGCAGCATTTT. It codes for CASRRGGSTDTQHF.

Comment on this clonotype: Its ends do not fully match the called genes, so a read error is possible. The chain is built from TRBV6-5 and TRBJ1-1; D remains ambiguous. There are 17 residues in the CDR3. Germline V gene data show CDR1 as MNHEY and CDR2 as SVGAGI. The DNA of the CDR3 is TGTGCCAGCACTCTCTCAGGTTCGGGGAGCATGAACACTGAGGCTTTCTTT. Protein sequence: CASTLSGSGSMNTEAFF.

This clonotype was seen at least ten times. The chain recombines TRBV4-3 with TRBJ2-3; D not resolved. This CDR3 region has 14 residues. The V and J ends lost 0 bases and 4 bases respectively, with 8 bases between them. Germline lookup yields CDR1 LGHNA and CDR2 YSLEER. CDR3 sequence (DNA): TGCGCCAGCAGCCAAGATAGGGTAGCAGATACGCAGTATTTT. It codes for CASSQDRVADTQYF.

The V gene is TRBV7-6, the J gene TRBJ1-2; D is ambiguous. The CDR3 spans 16 residues. The germline V gene encodes CDR1 SGHVS and CDR2 FNYEAQ. V was shortened by 1 base and J by 3 bases, with 15 bases between the two germline ends. The CDR3 nucleotides read TGTGCCAGCAGCTTAGAGATTGGTCTGGCCGACTATGGCTACACCTTC. Its protein product is CASSLEIGLADYGYTF.

This clonotype occurred many times. This CDR3 reads CASSIRTSGADPDTQYF. CDR3 DNA: TGTGCCAGCAGCATTCGGACTAGCGGGGCCGACCCAGATACGCAGTATTTT. The J gene is TRBJ2-3, the V gene TRBV7-9; 12 positions agree with TRBD2. There are 17 residues in the CDR3. Germline V gives CDR1 SEHNR, CDR2 FQNEAQ (reference sequence). J gave up 4 bases and V 5 bases, and 10 bases lay outside the gene matches.

CDR3 sequence (DNA): TGTGCCAGCAGTTACCTTAGCGGGGGGGCCGTCACAGATACGCAGTATTTT. The encoded protein is CASSYLSGGAVTDTQYF. This chain joins TRBV6-5 and TRBJ2-3, with TRBD2 identical over 11 bases. The CDR3 sequence is 17 residues long. Unmatched junction bases numbered 6, after V lost 2 bases and J lost 2 bases. CDR1 and CDR2 from the germline V gene are MNHEY and SVGAGI.

The table lists this clonotype with many counts. This CDR3 reads CSARLGRTESSYEQYF. In nucleotides, the CDR3 is TGCAGTGCTAGACTCGGCAGGACAGAGAGCTCCTACGAGCAGTACTTC. The V and J genes are TRBV20-1 and TRBJ2-7; weak D call: TRBD1 (6 bases). Germline CDR1 DFQATT, CDR2 SNEGSKA (reference sequence). V lost 2 bases and J lost 0, with 17 bases in between. The CDR3 is 16 amino acids.

Regarding this clonotype: At one boundary the junction diverges from the germline segment, which might be a read error. The chain carries TRBV4-1 and TRBJ1-2; 8 bases fit TRBD1. The CDR3 length is 15 residues. Germline V CDR1 and CDR2: MGHRA, YSYEKL. The CDR3 nucleotides are TGCGCCAGCAGCCAAAACGGACAGGGAAACTGTGGCTACACCTTC. Its translation is CASSQNGQGNCGYTF.

This clonotype was picked up a small number of times. The genes are TRBV13 and TRBJ2-7, with D maybe TRBD1 (6 bases). Germline CDR1 PRHDT, CDR2 FYEKMQ (reference sequence). The V gene lost 3 bases and the J gene lost 1 base, with 13 bases spanning the gap. There are 15 residues in the CDR3. CDR3 coding DNA: TGTGCCAGCAGCTTCTTCCAGGACAGTTCCTACGAGCAGTACTTC. Protein: CASSFFQDSSYEQYF.

This clonotype was seen many times. CDR3 nucleotide sequence: TGCGCCAGCAGCCAAGACAGGTCTAGCAATCAGCCCCAGCATTTT. Translating gives CASSQDRSSNQPQHF. J is TRBJ1-5 and V is TRBV4-3; D not certain. V was clipped by 0 bases and J by 0 bases, with 6 bases between them. The germline gives CDR1 LGHNA, CDR2 YSLEER. The CDR3 extends over 15 amino acids.

This clonotype appeared many times. The V call is TRBV4-3, the J call TRBJ1-4; D unresolved. The V gene's germline CDR1 is LGHNA and CDR2 YSLEER. CDR3 length equals 14 residues. Trimming took 0 bases from V and 0 from J, leaving 2 bases between them. As DNA, the CDR3 is TGCGCCAGCAGCCAAGAAGCAACTAATGAAAAACTGTTTTTT. This codes for CASSQEATNEKLFF.

This clonotype came up many times. The J gene is TRBJ2-5, the V gene TRBV4-1; a possible D gene is TRBD2 (6 bases). The germline V and J ends were trimmed by 2 bases and 2 bases, with 12 bases remaining between them. CDR3 length: 15 residues. Germline CDR1 is MGHRA and CDR2 is YSYEKL. The CDR3 DNA follows: TGCGCCAGCAGCCAAACTCAGGCGGGGCAAGAGACCCAGTACTTC. Amino acid sequence: CASSQTQAGQETQYF.

In this sample, this clonotype turned up many times. J is TRBJ2-3 and V is TRBV12-3 or TRBV12-4; no clear D gene. CDR3 length: 13 amino acids. Trimming took 5 bases from V and 4 from J, leaving 10 bases between them. As DNA, the CDR3 is TGTGCCAGCAGTACTGTTCGACCAGATACGCAGTATTTT. Its protein product is CASSTVRPDTQYF.

This clonotype has at least ten counts. The chain recombines TRBV7-9 with TRBJ1-1, with D possibly TRBD1 on 6 matching bases. Germline V gene data show CDR1 as SEHNR and CDR2 as FQNEAQ (reference sequence). This CDR3 has 19 residues. Trimming left V 5 bases short and J 0 bases short, with 25 bases between. The CDR3 protein is CASSPSQRGPEHLNTEAFF. The CDR3 nucleotides are TGTGCCAGCAGCCCTAGCCAGCGGGGGCCGGAGCATTTGAACACTGAAGCTTTCTTT.